The rows below give T cell receptor beta chains drawn from one sample of a study of human T cells and chemical hapten exposure. MiXCR, applied by TCRdb to the RACE reads, yields one record per CDR3 protein. The table has about 82,000 distinct CDR3 sequences, about 10% seen once. The sequences come from whole blood, collected in connection with sensitization to the hapten diphenylcyclopropenone (DPC). These receptors all stem from a woman aged 45 to 65 with alopecia areata. Some clones in this sample may be carry-over from other donors' samples. CDR3s include the opening cysteine and the closing phenylalanine or tryptophan. The order of the fields is V gene, D gene, CDR3 protein. D genes are given only for firm matches.

V: TRBV11-2; D: NA; CDR3: CASSIRTGETQYF
V: TRBV5-4; D: NA; CDR3: CASSLGSGSDTGELFF
V: TRBV7-2; D: NA; CDR3: CASSLVTRYEQYF
V: TRBV7-3; D: NA; CDR3: CASSHPVWGAGNQPQHF
V: TRBV20-1; D: TRBD2; CDR3: CSARDGGLREGSYEQYF
V: TRBV20-1; D: NA; CDR3: CSPQGQVNYGYTF
V: TRBV7-9; D: NA; CDR3: CASSQPFPRDQLEAKNIQYF
V: TRBV28; D: TRBD2; CDR3: CASSLEGTSSSF
V: TRBV18; D: TRBD1; CDR3: CASSPPTGVTTEAFF
V: TRBV27; D: NA; CDR3: CASSPRPQGNTIYF
V: TRBV29-1; D: TRBD2; CDR3: CSAERAGVKETQYF
V: TRBV7-6; D: NA; CDR3: CASSLAGLDTGELFF
V: TRBV28; D: NA; CDR3: CASSMPERSNNEQFF
V: TRBV9; D: TRBD1; CDR3: CASSRTGITEAFF
V: TRBV7-9; D: NA; CDR3: CASSLALYEQYF
V: TRBV19; D: NA; CDR3: CASSAGQLGEQYF
V: TRBV28; D: NA; CDR3: CASTGQPNEKLFF
V: TRBV7-2; D: NA; CDR3: CASGPLGGSRAQYF
V: TRBV14; D: TRBD1; CDR3: CASSHQPDRGRYNEQFF
V: TRBV11-1; D: NA; CDR3: CASSSRVASYEQYF
V: TRBV4-3; D: NA; CDR3: CASSQVSGAAYEQYF
V: TRBV19; D: NA; CDR3: CASSITTPGSFYNEQFF
V: TRBV13; D: NA; CDR3: CASSLMGPLKGGELFF
V: TRBV2; D: TRBD1; CDR3: CASGGQVLEQYF
V: TRBV6-2/TRBV6-3; D: TRBD1; CDR3: CASSLSIGLRDRGYEQYF
V: TRBV6-5; D: TRBD2; CDR3: CASSYSNAGDAKQFF
V: TRBV2; D: NA; CDR3: CASSRESAKETQYF
V: TRBV7-2; D: NA; CDR3: CASSLAGGVLNTEAFF